The 15 T cell receptor beta chains below come from one sample, sequenced in a study of beta chain features in type 1 diabetes (dated 2018 in TCRdb). Libraries were constructed by the immunoSEQ multiplex PCR assay. The High Capacity cDNA Reverse Transcription Kit was used to reverse transcribe all of the isolated RNA, meaning that expressed TCRB transcripts were what got sequenced. TCRdb limited this immuneACCESS table to in-frame rearrangements with V and J called. A share of clones is missing; checked studies link under half to unresolved V genes, and the rest is unexplained. Recorded for this sample are about 150,000 clones; around 10% of them occurred a single time. The ten largest clones add up to approximately 2% of the sample. The specimen sequenced was central memory CD4+ T cells from blood. These receptors originate from a young man in good health.

The genes are TRBV4-3 and TRBJ2-1, with D unresolved. CDR3 length equals 16 residues. Germline V CDR1 and CDR2: LGHNA, YSLEER. Trimming removed 0 bases from V and 3 bases from J, with 12 bases in between. The DNA of the CDR3 is TGCGCCAGCAGCCAAGATCTACGGGCCCGCTACAATGAGCAGTTCTTC. This sequence encodes CASSQDLRARYNEQFF.

This clone was counted a few times. The rearrangement links TRBV6-5 to TRBJ2-7; unclear D gene. The CDR3 length is 14 residues. V lost 6 bases to trimming and J lost 5 bases, with 17 bases between them. Germline V gene lookup returns CDR1 MNHEY and CDR2 SVGAGI. CDR3 residues: CASRGGVTGNEQYF. The CDR3 region has the DNA TGTGCCAGCAGGGGTGGCGTTACTGGGAACGAGCAGTACTTC.

This clone was picked up a small number of times. This sequence joins TRBV10-3 and TRBJ1-3; D gene ambiguous. The V and J ends lost 0 bases and 2 bases respectively, with 11 bases between them. This CDR3 has 16 residues. Germline loops: CDR1 ENHRY, CDR2 SYGVKD. CDR3 nucleotide sequence: TGTGCCATCAGTGAGTCGCCGGGCCCAACTGGAAACACCATATATTTT. It specifies CAISESPGPTGNTIYF.

This clone was observed a few times. The chain uses TRBV5-1 and TRBJ2-3, with a tentative D call TRBD1 (5 bases). Germline V gene lookup returns CDR1 SGHRS and CDR2 YFSETQ. Trimming removed 0 bases from V and 1 base from J, with 15 bases in between. This CDR3 has 17 residues. CDR3 sequence (DNA): TGCGCCAGCAGCTTGGAGCCAAAGCCAGGGCGCACAGATACGCAGTATTTT. This sequence encodes CASSLEPKPGRTDTQYF.

Comment on this clone: At one of its ends the junction is not consistent with the germline gene, which may arise from a read error. The chain couples TRBV4-2 to TRBJ2-3; 8 bases are a match to TRBD1. The CDR3 length is 19 residues. CDR1 and CDR2 (germline): LGHNA, YNFKEQ. The CDR3 protein is CSSSQVAPSGTGLWDTQYF. Written as DNA, the CDR3 is TGTTCCAGCAGCCAAGTCGCTCCCTCCGGGACAGGCCTCTGGGATACGCAGTATTTT.

The DNA for the CDR3 is TGTGCCAGCTCACCGATGGGACACTTACAAGAGACCCAGTACTTC. Amino acid sequence: CASSPMGHLQETQYF. This chain links TRBV18 with TRBJ2-5, with D perhaps TRBD1 (6 bases). Trimming took off 3 bases at V and 2 bases at J, with 13 bases between the two ends. This CDR3 contains 15 residues. Per the germline V gene, CDR1 is KGHSH and CDR2 is LQKENI.

Concerning this clone itself: Since the CDR3 does not end with the conserved phenylalanine or tryptophan, this likely comes from a read error. The limits of the CDR3 on the DNA are not certain, so only TCRdb's listed CDR3 is given. V gene TRBV5-6 combines with J gene TRBJ2-7. Termini included, the CDR3 measures 8 amino acids. Germline values: CDR1 SGHDT, CDR2 YYEEEE. The CDR3 sequence is CASSTSPS.

In its sample, this clone was seen a few times. This chain links TRBV7-3 with TRBJ1-1, with D unresolved. In germline, CDR1 is SGHTA, CDR2 FQGTGA. The CDR3 contains 13 residues. V was shortened by 7 bases and J by 6 bases, with 15 bases between the two germline ends. In nucleotides, the CDR3 is TGTGCCAGCAACCCTGGACCGGGGTCTGAAGCTTTCTTT. It specifies CASNPGPGSEAFF.

The chain links TRBV5-1 to TRBJ2-2; TRBD2 is a possible D gene (6 bases). The germline CDR1 and CDR2 sequences are SGHRS and YFSETQ. Trimming removed 4 bases at V and 4 bases at J, with 11 bases between. The CDR3 contains 14 residues. CDR3 residues: CASSLGTRTGELFF. The CDR3 region has the DNA TGCGCCAGCAGCCTGGGGACTCGCACCGGGGAGCTGTTTTTT.

Turning to this clone: Other DNA sequences from this sample encode an identical CDR3 as well. V is TRBV7-9 and J is TRBJ1-2; possibly TRBD1 for D (5 bases). Germline V CDR1 and CDR2: SEHNR, FQNEAQ (reference sequence). This CDR3 is 12 amino acids long. V gave up 6 bases and J gave up 8 bases, with 13 bases separating them. The CDR3 spells CASSSQGDGYTF. CDR3 sequence (DNA): TGTGCCAGCAGTTCTCAGGGTGACGGCTACACCTTC. The full variable domain, its missing parts supplied by reference TRBV7-9 and TRBJ1-2, is DTGVSQNPRHKITKRGQNVTFRCDPISEHNRLYWYRQTLGQGPEFLTYFQNEAQLEKSRLLSDRFSAERPKGSFSTLEIQRTEQGDSAMYLCASSSQGDGYTFGSGTRLTVV.

V and J are TRBV7-7 and TRBJ2-5; TRBD1 agrees at 9 bases. This CDR3 spans 15 amino acids. Germline V gene lookup returns CDR1 SSHAT and CDR2 FNYEAQ (reference sequence). The V gene end was trimmed by 2 bases and the J gene end by 4 bases; junction bases not matched to a gene: 5. The CDR3 loop is CASSLHDRGRETQYF. In nucleotides, the CDR3 is TGTGCCAGCAGCTTACACGACAGGGGGAGAGAGACCCAGTACTTC.

This chain connects TRBV11-2 to TRBJ1-6; TRBD1 matches at 10 bases. CDR3 length: 15 residues. CDR1 and CDR2 from the germline V gene are SGHAT and FQNNGV. J gave up 13 bases and V 6 bases, and 12 bases lay outside the gene matches. CDR3 residues: CASSSGQGKGTPLHF. The CDR3, as DNA: TGTGCCAGCAGTTCGGGACAGGGGAAGGGAACGCCCCTCCACTTT.

Here the CDR3 DNA reads TGTGCCAGCAGCTTTGGACGGAACACTGAAGCTTTCTTT. Translating it yields CASSFGRNTEAFF. V and J are TRBV7-2 and TRBJ1-1; D unclear. Deletions cut 3 bases from V and 1 base from J, with 6 bases between. Germline CDR1 and CDR2: SGHTA and FQGNSA. CDR3 length: 13 residues.

Remarks on this clone: Other DNA variants within this sample encode the same CDR3. The gene calls are TRBV7-2 and TRBJ2-5; D not resolved. The germline CDR1 and CDR2 sequences are SGHTA and FQGNSA. This CDR3 has 11 residues. Trimming pared 4 bases from V and 4 bases from J, leaving 4 bases between. Here the CDR3 reads CASSSRETQYF. The CDR3 coding sequence is TGTGCCAGCAGCTCGCGAGAGACCCAGTACTTC.

This clone was seen only a few times. V is TRBV11-2 and J is TRBJ2-7, with 8 bases aligning to TRBD2. This CDR3 is 16 amino acids long. The trim removed 1 base at V and 4 bases at J, leaving 9 bases unmatched. Germline lookup yields CDR1 SGHAT and CDR2 FQNNGV. Written as DNA, the CDR3 is TGTGCCAGCAGCTTAGGGAGCGGGGGCGACCTTTACGAGCAGTACTTC. This gives the protein CASSLGSGGDLYEQYF.